The 5 T cell receptor beta chains presented below share a single source sample, sequenced in a study of blood T cell repertoires in COVID-19. Sequencing used immunoSEQ multiplex PCR; TCRdb keeps in-frame clones, though not all of them. The sample carries roughly 180,000 clones, about 81% recorded once. What was sequenced was peripheral blood. These receptors were collected from a woman older than 75 with COVID-19, enrolled during active disease.

Concerning this clone itself: Distinct nucleotide sequences in the sample also encode this CDR3. The chain is built from TRBV2 and TRBJ2-1; D is perhaps TRBD1 (6 bases). This CDR3 is built from 15 residues. Deletions cut 6 bases from V and 2 bases from J, with 14 bases between. Looked up from germline, CDR1 is SNHLY and CDR2 is FYNNEI. This CDR3 is CASSRRGGAYNEQFF. The CDR3 coding sequence is TGTGCCAGCAGCCGCAGGGGTGGGGCCTACAATGAGCAGTTCTTC.

The chain recombines TRBV12-3 or TRBV12-4 with TRBJ1-1; D not certain. The CDR3 has 13 amino acids. Between the trimmed V and J ends, which lost 7 bases and 4 bases, there was a span of 13 bases. The CDR3 here is CASIPRVGTEAFF. CDR3 nucleotide sequence: TGTGCCAGCATCCCTCGGGTGGGCACTGAAGCTTTCTTT.

This clone was recorded a few times. The chain has TRBV7-9 and TRBJ2-7; TRBD1 is a possible D gene (6 bases). The length of the CDR3 is 16 residues. Trimming left V 5 bases short and J 0 bases short, with 17 bases between. CDR1 and CDR2 (germline): SEHNR, FQNEAQ (reference sequence). The CDR3 nucleotides are TGTGCCAGCAGCCAAAGCCGGGACACATACTCCTACGAGCAGTACTTC. Its translation: CASSQSRDTYSYEQYF.

This sequence joins TRBV19 and TRBJ2-7, with D perhaps matching TRBD2 (6 bases). From germline, CDR1 is LNHDA and CDR2 SQIVND (reference sequence). V was clipped by 1 base and J by 0 bases, with 13 bases between them. This CDR3 is built from 16 residues. CDR3 residues: CASSIGVAASSYEQYF. The CDR3 DNA sequence: TGTGCCAGTAGTATAGGGGTAGCGGCGAGCTCCTACGAGCAGTACTTC.

The J gene is TRBJ2-2, the V gene TRBV29-1; TRBD1 matches 7 bases. In germline, CDR1 is SQVTM, CDR2 ANQGSEA. J lost 1 base, V lost 7 bases, and 9 bases had no gene match. The CDR3 contains 15 residues. The CDR3 DNA reads as TGCAGCGCCCTACCGGGACAGTTGAACACCGGGGAGCTGTTTTTT. Amino acids: CSALPGQLNTGELFF.